Reported below is one TCR beta chain. The entry originates in a study of PD-1 blockade in classical Hodgkin lymphoma. This CDR3 region has 13 residues. Germline lookup yields CDR1 MDHEN and CDR2 SYDVKM. V gave up 5 bases and J gave up 7 bases, with 15 bases separating them. The time point: cycle 4 day 1 (C4D1), after more than five weeks of nivolumab. Every patient experienced relapse after autologous stem cell transplantation, and brentuximab vedotin exposure varied. The repertoire was sequenced with immunoSEQ multiplex PCR; TCRdb's copy has only in-frame clones and lacks some. The table records 20,000 or so clones, about 86% of them present only once.

The chain carries TRBV28 and TRBJ2-7; D uncertain. This TCR was recovered from a human donor with classical Hodgkin lymphoma. Sequenced material: peripheral blood mononuclear cells (PBMCs), taken before the fourth cycle of nivolumab. The CDR3 spells CASSRRPLTEQYF. Here the CDR3 DNA reads TGTGCCAGCAGTCGACGCCCACTTACAGAGCAGTACTTC. The entire variable domain, with the rest obtained from reference TRBV28 and TRBJ2-7, is as follows: DVKVTQSSRYLVKRTGEKVFLECVQDMDHENMFWYRQDPGLGLRLIYFSYDVKMKEKGDIPEGYSVSREKKERFSLILESASTNQTSMYLCASSRRPLTEQYFGPGTRLTVT.